These 27 T cell receptor beta chains were all obtained from the same sample, sequenced in a study of T-cell reconstitution after alpha-beta-depleted transplantation in children (dated by TCRdb to 2016 to 2018). Libraries were prepared through PCR. The listed sequencing device is Illumina HiSeq 2500. TCR libraries were prepared with molecular barcoding, using unique molecular identifiers to normalize TCRbeta repertoire quantification. TCRdb reworked the public reads: Q25 trimming with fastp, MiXCR clone assembly, productive beta chains retained. Every CDR3 protein is listed once, alongside the most common genes and DNA of its rows. The sample data list about 400,000 distinct CDR3 sequences, and about a fifth of these were observed just once. The ten largest clones capture around 3.9% of the sample. Sequencing was performed on PBMCs from the stem cell graft donor, taken from the stem cell graft. The origin of the receptors is a human donor who donated a stem cell graft to a child with acute myeloid leukemia.

The chain carries TRBV20-1 and TRBJ2-7; 7 nucleotides agree with TRBD1. Trimming at V came to 6 bases and at J to 2 bases, leaving 7 bases not matched to a gene. The CDR3 is 13 amino acids. Germline assignment: CDR1 DFQATT and CDR2 SNEGSKA (reference sequence). As DNA, the CDR3 is TGCAGTGCCCCAGGGACAGAGACCTACGAGCAGTACTTC. Translation gives CSAPGTETYEQYF.

Only a few counts were recorded for this clonotype. V and J are TRBV12-3 or TRBV12-4 and TRBJ1-1, with 7 nucleotides matching TRBD1. V lost 6 bases and J lost 0; bases outside the gene matches: 7. The CDR3 is 15 amino acids. This CDR3 is CASRGTEPMNTEAFF. The DNA for the CDR3 is TGTGCCAGCAGAGGGACAGAGCCCATGAACACTGAAGCTTTCTTT.

This clonotype has just a few counts. This CDR3 is CSANPGTTTHNEQFF. The DNA of the CDR3 is TGCAGTGCTAATCCCGGGACTACGACCCACAATGAGCAGTTCTTC. The gene calls are TRBV20-1 and TRBJ2-1; 7 nucleotides match TRBD2. Germline trimming cut 4 bases from V and 5 bases from J; bases unmatched to any gene: 11. CDR1 DFQATT and CDR2 SNEGSKA come from the germline V gene (reference sequence). The CDR3 loop spans 15 amino acids.

This chain links TRBV4-2 with TRBJ2-3; a weak D match, TRBD1 (6 bases). V was cut by 4 bases and J by 2 bases, with 19 bases left in between. Germline V gene sequence: CDR1 LGHNA, CDR2 YNFKEQ. CDR3 length equals 17 residues. The CDR3 DNA is TGTGCCAGCAGCCCGACCGACAGGACGAATCCCACAGATACGCAGTATTTT. It is translated as CASSPTDRTNPTDTQYF.

This clonotype has a single count. This rearrangement joins TRBV28 to TRBJ2-1; D is perhaps TRBD2 (6 bases). CDR1 is MDHEN and CDR2 is SYDVKM in the germline V gene. The CDR3 has 14 residues. The V end lost 7 bases, the J end lost 4 bases, and 14 bases lay between the germline ends. CDR3 in amino acids: CASNTGGRYNEQFF. CDR3 DNA sequence: TGTGCCAGCAATACCGGAGGGAGGTACAATGAGCAGTTCTTC.

This clonotype appeared a few times. This rearrangement joins TRBV2 to TRBJ2-7, with TRBD2 identical over 10 bases. With V trimmed by 4 bases and J by 0 bases, 3 bases remained unmatched. The CDR3 has 15 amino acids. The V gene's germline CDR1 is SNHLY and CDR2 FYNNEI. Here the CDR3 DNA reads TGTGCCAGCAGTGCACTAGCGGGGATCTCCTACGAGCAGTACTTC. Residues: CASSALAGISYEQYF. Variable domain in full (rest from reference TRBV2 and TRBJ2-7): EPEVTQTPSHQVTQMGQEVILRCVPISNHLYFYWYRQILGQKVEFLVSFYNNEISEKSEIFDDQFSVERPDGSNFTLKIRSTKLEDSAMYFCASSALAGISYEQYFGPGTRLTVT.

Many counts were recorded for this clonotype. The chain has TRBV6-5 and TRBJ2-7; D is possibly TRBD1 (7 bases). The CDR3 spans 13 residues. Per germline, CDR1 MNHEY and CDR2 SVGAGI. Trimming removed 1 base from V and 5 bases from J, with 9 bases in between. CDR3 coding DNA: TGTGCCAGCAGTTACTTCAGGGGGGACGAGCAGTACTTC. Translation gives CASSYFRGDEQYF.

Comments on this clonotype: A read error may be the cause here, since a much bigger clone is one base away. This chain joins TRBV25-1 and TRBJ2-6; TRBD1 matches 8 bases. CDR1 and CDR2 (germline): MGHDK, SYGVNS. This CDR3 contains 16 residues. CDR3 nucleotides: TGTGCCAGCAGTGATTCCAGGGGGCTGGGGGCCAACGTCGTGACTTTC. This sequence encodes CASSDSRGLGANVVTF.

This clonotype has at least ten counts. The chain employs TRBV20-1 and TRBJ2-5, with D maybe TRBD2 (6 bases). The CDR3 consists of 12 residues. Germline CDR1 reads DFQATT; CDR2 reads SNEGSKA (reference sequence). Trimming removed 3 bases at V and 5 bases at J, with 10 bases between. Written as DNA, the CDR3 is TGCAGTGCTAGCGGGAGTGCGGAGACCCAGTACTTC. It encodes CSASGSAETQYF.

A few counts support this clonotype. The chain has TRBV2 and TRBJ2-5; 8 bases agree with TRBD1. The CDR3 consists of 14 residues. V trimming: 7 bases; J trimming: 0 bases; junction bases outside the gene matches: 4. The V gene's germline CDR1 is SNHLY and CDR2 FYNNEI. CDR3 residues: CASNRQGNQETQYF. CDR3 nucleotide sequence: TGTGCCAGCAATAGACAGGGGAACCAAGAGACCCAGTACTTC.

This rearrangement joins TRBV15 to TRBJ2-5, with unresolved D. The CDR3 spans 15 residues. Trimming removed 0 bases at V and 3 bases at J, with 11 bases between. The germline gives CDR1 LNHNV, CDR2 YYDKDF (reference sequence). The CDR3, as DNA: TGTGCCACCAGCAGAGATCCGAGGCCGGAAGAGACCCAGTACTTC. It specifies CATSRDPRPEETQYF.

This clonotype came up many times. The V call is TRBV6-5, the J call TRBJ1-5; TRBD1 matches at 10 bases. Germline values: CDR1 MNHEY, CDR2 SVGAGI. This CDR3 spans 18 amino acids. The V and J ends lost 0 bases and 4 bases, in that order; junction bases with no gene match: 9. In DNA, the CDR3 is TGTGCCAGCAGTTACTCGGAAGGACAGGGGGGGGTGAATCAGCCCCAGCATTTT. The encoded protein is CASSYSEGQGGVNQPQHF.

This clonotype was counted at least ten times. This chain uses TRBV12-3 or TRBV12-4 with TRBJ1-5, with D perhaps matching TRBD1 (5 bases). V lost 3 bases to trimming and J lost 7 bases, with 10 bases between them. The CDR3 is 13 residues long. The CDR3 DNA follows: TGTGCCAGCAGTTTGACAGAGGGGCAGCCCCAGCATTTT. It yields the protein CASSLTEGQPQHF.

This clonotype was counted at least ten times. The rearrangement links TRBV29-1 to TRBJ2-7, with 7 nucleotides matching TRBD1. The junction had 13 bases not matched to a gene; V was cut back by 8 bases and J by 6 bases. The CDR3 consists of 13 residues. CDR1 and CDR2 from the germline V gene are SQVTM and ANQGSEA. CDR3 sequence: CSTQTGSPSEQYF. The CDR3 DNA is TGCAGCACCCAGACAGGGAGCCCCTCCGAGCAGTACTTC.

A few counts support this clonotype. The V and J genes are TRBV25-1 and TRBJ2-5, with D unresolved. V lost 4 bases and J 2 bases, leaving 5 bases between the germline ends. CDR3 length equals 12 residues. Germline CDR1 reads MGHDK; CDR2 reads SYGVNS. CDR3 protein: CASSVGQETQYF. CDR3 sequence (DNA): TGTGCCAGCAGTGTTGGACAAGAGACCCAGTACTTC.

V gene TRBV29-1 combines with J gene TRBJ2-7, with a weak D call TRBD2 (6 bases). This CDR3 has 13 residues. V lost 7 bases and J 6 bases, leaving 19 bases between the germline ends. Germline V gene lookup returns CDR1 SQVTM and CDR2 ANQGSEA. This chain's CDR3 is CSAWGEPAREQYF. The CDR3 DNA sequence: TGCAGCGCATGGGGGGAGCCTGCTCGCGAGCAGTACTTC.

The V and J genes are TRBV18 and TRBJ2-1; 9 bases fit TRBD2. Germline-derived CDR1 and CDR2 are KGHSH and LQKENI. The V and J ends lost 1 base and 8 bases, in that order; junction bases with no gene match: 9. The length of the CDR3 is 16 residues. CDR3 nucleotide sequence: TGTGCCAGCTCACCACTGGCCGAGGTAGCGGGAGATGAGCAGTTCTTC. Protein product: CASSPLAEVAGDEQFF.

The chain is built from TRBV25-1 and TRBJ1-1; D not certain. The CDR3 spans 15 residues. Germline loops: CDR1 MGHDK, CDR2 SYGVNS. V was trimmed by 2 bases and J by 3 bases, leaving 13 bases between them. CDR3 DNA sequence: TGTGCCAGCAGTGAACTGGCTCTTGGGGACACTGAAGCTTTCTTT. Protein: CASSELALGDTEAFF.

The chain is built from TRBV7-2 and TRBJ1-1; no clear D gene. This CDR3 is built from 13 residues. The V end lost 1 base, the J end lost 4 bases, and 7 bases lay between the germline ends. Germline V CDR1 and CDR2: SGHTA, FQGNSA. CDR3 nucleotides: TGTGCCAGCAGCTTAGGGTTGGCCACTGAAGCTTTCTTT. Translation: CASSLGLATEAFF.

CDR3 region: CATSMAGGNEQFF. The CDR3 DNA sequence: TGTGCCACCAGTATGGCGGGGGGGAATGAGCAGTTCTTC. The chain employs TRBV24-1 and TRBJ2-1; 9 nucleotides agree with TRBD2. V dropped 6 bases and J dropped 7; count of bases not matched to a gene: 3. The CDR3 length is 13 residues. Germline V gives CDR1 KGHDR, CDR2 SFDVKD.

The V call is TRBV6-1, the J call TRBJ2-1; D is uncertain. The V and J ends lost 3 bases and 0 bases respectively, with 12 bases between them. The length of the CDR3 is 16 residues. The germline CDR1 and CDR2 sequences are MNHNS and SASEGT. CDR3 in DNA: TGTGCCAGCAGTGAGAAGCTGCTCGGCTCCTACAATGAGCAGTTCTTC. Encoded protein: CASSEKLLGSYNEQFF.

In this sample, this clonotype turned up many times. The chain joins TRBV12-3 or TRBV12-4 to TRBJ2-7; 9 nucleotides match TRBD1. The length of the CDR3 is 14 residues. With V trimmed by 5 bases and J by 6 bases, 8 bases remained unmatched. For the CDR3, the DNA is TGTGCCAGCAGTACGGGACAGGGTATGCGCGAGCAGTACTTC. This gives the protein CASSTGQGMREQYF.

This clonotype was seen more than once but under ten times. The rearrangement uses TRBV7-9 and TRBJ2-5; no reliable D call. Germline CDR1 is SEHNR and CDR2 is FQNEAQ (reference sequence). Trimming stripped 0 bases from V and 3 bases from J, with 14 bases between. The CDR3 is 16 residues long. The DNA for the CDR3 is TGTGCCAGCAGCTTAGCCCGGAGTAATGCGGAAGAGACCCAGTACTTC. Its translation: CASSLARSNAEETQYF.

The chain combines TRBV14 with TRBJ1-6; weak D call: TRBD1 (6 bases). Germline CDR1 and CDR2: SGHDN and FVKESK. This CDR3 is 15 amino acids long. V lost 4 bases and J 6 bases, leaving 13 bases between the germline ends. Written as DNA, the CDR3 is TGTGCCAGCAGCCCCCGACAGGCGGGTAATTCACCCCTCCACTTT. This encodes CASSPRQAGNSPLHF.

The count of this clonotype is one. The chain combines TRBV11-2 with TRBJ2-7, with TRBD1 matching over 8 bases. Trimming removed 2 bases from V and 10 bases from J; junction bases left unmatched: 4. CDR3 length: 12 amino acids. The germline gives CDR1 SGHAT, CDR2 FQNNGV. In nucleotides, the CDR3 is TGTGCCAGCAGCTTAAGGACAGGGCACCAGTACTTC. As protein: CASSLRTGHQYF. The full variable domain, in which reference TRBV11-2 and TRBJ2-7 provide the parts outside the CDR3, is EAGVAQSPRYKIIEKRQSVAFWCNPISGHATLYWYQQILGQGPKLLIQFQNNGVVDDSQLPKDRFSAERLKGVDSTLKIQPAKLEDSAVYLCASSLRTGHQYFGPGTRLTVT.

The chain carries TRBV5-4 and TRBJ1-2; no definite D call. Between the trimmed V and J ends, which lost 3 bases and 5 bases, there was a span of 8 bases. The CDR3 length is 12 residues. Looked up from germline, CDR1 is SGHNT and CDR2 is YYREEE (reference sequence). CDR3 DNA sequence: TGTGCCAGCAGCTACGACCAGTATGGCTACACCTTC. It codes for CASSYDQYGYTF.

This clonotype was observed a handful of times. V usage is TRBV15 and J usage is TRBJ2-1; TRBD2 might be the D (6 bases). V was clipped by 3 bases and J by 4 bases, with 13 bases between them. This CDR3 is built from 15 residues. CDR1 is LNHNV and CDR2 is YYDKDF in the germline V gene (reference sequence). The CDR3 here is CATSSRQRGYNEQFF. CDR3 in DNA: TGTGCCACCAGCAGCCGACAACGGGGGTACAATGAGCAGTTCTTC.